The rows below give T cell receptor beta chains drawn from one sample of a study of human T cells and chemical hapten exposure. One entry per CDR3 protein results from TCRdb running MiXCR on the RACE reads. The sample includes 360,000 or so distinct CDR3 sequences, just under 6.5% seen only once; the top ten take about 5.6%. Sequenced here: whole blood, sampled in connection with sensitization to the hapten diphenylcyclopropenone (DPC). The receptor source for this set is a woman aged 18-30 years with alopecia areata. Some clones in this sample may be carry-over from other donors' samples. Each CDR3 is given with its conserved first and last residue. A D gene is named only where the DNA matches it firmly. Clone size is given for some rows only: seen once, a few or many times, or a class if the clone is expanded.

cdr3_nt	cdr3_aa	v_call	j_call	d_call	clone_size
TGTGCCAGCTCACCGGAAGCGGCTAGCACAGATACGCAGTATTTT	CASSPEAASTDTQYF	TRBV18	TRBJ2-3	.	many
TGTGCCAGCAGTTCGGGGCTCCTAGGAAATGAAAAACTGTTTTTT	CASSSGLLGNEKLFF	TRBV7-9	TRBJ1-4	.	few
TGCGCCAGCAGCCAAGATTATTTCGGGAACACTGAAGCTTTCTTT	CASSQDYFGNTEAFF	TRBV4-3	TRBJ1-1	.	many
TGTGCCAGCAGTCAGCGGGGCAGCCTCTATGGCTACACCTTC	CASSQRGSLYGYTF	TRBV25-1	TRBJ1-2	.	many
TGTGCCATCGGGGGGACGGCGGATACGCAGTATTTT	CAIGGTADTQYF	TRBV28	TRBJ2-3	TRBD2	few
TGCGCCAGCAGCCAGACTAGCGGGTCCTACAATGAGCAGTTCTTC	CASSQTSGSYNEQFF	TRBV5-1	TRBJ2-1	TRBD2	.
TGTGCCAGCAGCTTGGGACTTACCCCCCACGAGCAGTACTTC	CASSLGLTPHEQYF	TRBV5-6	TRBJ2-7	.	.
TGCGCCAGCACCATACAAGGTTCCACAGATACGCAGTATTTT	CASTIQGSTDTQYF	TRBV5-1	TRBJ2-3	.	.
TGTGCCAGCAGCCCGCTTACAGGGGGCAGGGAGACCCAGTACTTC	CASSPLTGGRETQYF	TRBV11-1	TRBJ2-5	TRBD1	.
TGTGCCAGCAGTTTATTAGGGGGGAGGACTGAAGCTTTCTTT	CASSLLGGRTEAFF	TRBV28	TRBJ1-1	.	many
TGTGCCAGCAGCCAAGCAACTAGCGGACACCAAGAGACCCAGTACTTC	CASSQATSGHQETQYF	TRBV3-1	TRBJ2-5	TRBD2	many
TGCGCCAGCAGCCAACTTGCCCGACGGCCACTCTATGGCTACACCTTC	CASSQLARRPLYGYTF	TRBV4-1	TRBJ1-2	.	few
TGTGCCAGTAAGGACGTAAGGGGACAGGGCGGGCAGCCCCAGCATTTT	CASKDVRGQGGQPQHF	TRBV19	TRBJ1-5	TRBD1	few
TGTGCCAGCGGACCTTCCCCGACGGGTAGGACCCAGTACTTC	CASGPSPTGRTQYF	TRBV25-1	TRBJ2-5	.	many
TGTGCCAGCAGTTACTCTTCAGGGGGAGGGGTTCATGAGCAGTTCTTC	CASSYSSGGGVHEQFF	TRBV6-5	TRBJ2-1	.	.
TGTGCCAGCGGGGATTCGACAGGGCCCACTGAAGCTTTCTTT	CASGDSTGPTEAFF	TRBV6-2/TRBV6-3	TRBJ1-1	TRBD1	few
TGTGCCAGCAGCCCCAGAGGCGGGACAAGAGCCTACGAGCAGTACTTC	CASSPRGGTRAYEQYF	TRBV27	TRBJ2-7	.	few